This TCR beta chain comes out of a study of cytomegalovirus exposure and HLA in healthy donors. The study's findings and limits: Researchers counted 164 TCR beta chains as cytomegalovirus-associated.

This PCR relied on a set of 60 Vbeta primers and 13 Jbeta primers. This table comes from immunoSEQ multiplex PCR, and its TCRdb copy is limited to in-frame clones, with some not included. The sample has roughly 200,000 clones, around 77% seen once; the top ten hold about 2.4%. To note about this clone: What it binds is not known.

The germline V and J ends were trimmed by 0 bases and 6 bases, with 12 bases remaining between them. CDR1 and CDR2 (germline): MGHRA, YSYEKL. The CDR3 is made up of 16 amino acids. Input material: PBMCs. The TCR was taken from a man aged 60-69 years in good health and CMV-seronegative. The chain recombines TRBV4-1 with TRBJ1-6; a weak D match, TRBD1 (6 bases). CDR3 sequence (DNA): TGCGCCAGCAGCCAAGACGGGGGGGCCGGTAATTCACCCCTCCACTTT. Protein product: CASSQDGGAGNSPLHF.